The 12 T cell receptor beta chains listed next were all sequenced from one sample in a study of blood T cell repertoires in COVID-19. The table came from immunoSEQ multiplex PCR; TCRdb's copy has only in-frame clones and leaves some out. The data contain 150,000 to 200,000 clones, approximately 85% of them singletons. The sequencing input was peripheral blood. The source is a human donor with active or convalescent COVID-19. The donor label of this sample is uncertain.

The chain has TRBV11-2 and TRBJ2-1, with D tentatively TRBD2 (6 bases). Between the trimmed V and J ends, which lost 1 base and 8 bases, there was a span of 12 bases. The CDR3 spans 14 residues. Germline lookup yields CDR1 SGHAT and CDR2 FQNNGV. CDR3 sequence (DNA): TGTGCCAGCAGCTTAGGAGCTAGCGTTCATGAGCAGTTCTTC. As protein: CASSLGASVHEQFF. The full variable domain, in which reference TRBV11-2 and TRBJ2-1 provide the parts outside the CDR3, is EAGVAQSPRYKIIEKRQSVAFWCNPISGHATLYWYQQILGQGPKLLIQFQNNGVVDDSQLPKDRFSAERLKGVDSTLKIQPAKLEDSAVYLCASSLGASVHEQFFGPGTRLTVL.

The chain combines TRBV6-5 with TRBJ2-5; D is perhaps TRBD1 (7 bases). The V end was cut by 8 bases, the J end by 2 bases, with 18 bases between. Germline V gene data show CDR1 as MNHEY and CDR2 as SVGAGI. The CDR3 spans 15 residues. The CDR3 here is CASDAGQTRQETQYF. CDR3 bases: TGTGCCAGCGACGCGGGACAGACCAGACAAGAGACCCAGTACTTC.

This chain connects TRBV7-3 to TRBJ2-1, with TRBD2 matching over 8 bases. CDR1 and CDR2 from the germline V gene are SGHTA and FQGTGA. The trim removed 2 bases at V and 4 bases at J, leaving 4 bases unmatched. The CDR3 totals 15 residues. CDR3 DNA: TGTGCCAGCAGCTTAGCGGGGGGAATTTACAATGAGCAGTTCTTC. Encoded protein: CASSLAGGIYNEQFF.

The J gene is TRBJ2-5, the V gene TRBV7-9, with D perhaps TRBD2 (6 bases). V was shortened by 0 bases and J by 0 bases, with 11 bases between the two germline ends. The length of the CDR3 is 16 residues. Germline V gene lookup returns CDR1 SEHNR and CDR2 FQNEAQ (reference sequence). CDR3 bases: TGTGCCAGCAGCTTAGCGGGGAGGACTAACCAAGAGACCCAGTACTTC. Translating it yields CASSLAGRTNQETQYF.

V usage is TRBV19 and J usage is TRBJ2-2; maybe TRBD1 (5 bases). Trimming removed 5 bases from V and 6 bases from J, with 16 bases in between. This CDR3 comprises 15 residues. The germline V gene encodes CDR1 LNHDA and CDR2 SQIVND (reference sequence). This CDR3 is CASSAQGGYPGELFF. DNA of the CDR3: TGTGCCAGTAGTGCCCAGGGTGGCTATCCCGGGGAGCTGTTTTTT.

The gene calls are TRBV5-1 and TRBJ2-2; tentative D call: TRBD1 (7 bases). Per the germline V gene, CDR1 is SGHRS and CDR2 is YFSETQ. The CDR3 consists of 14 residues. Deletions cut 7 bases from V and 2 bases from J, with 12 bases between. The CDR3 is CASGGTDNTGELFF. The CDR3 coding sequence is TGCGCCAGCGGCGGGACAGACAACACCGGGGAGCTGTTTTTT.

This clone was counted once. The chain recombines TRBV6-5 with TRBJ2-3, with TRBD2 matching 12 bases. Germline-derived CDR1 and CDR2 are MNHEY and SVGAGI. The CDR3 consists of 16 residues. The V segment lost 4 bases and the J segment 0 bases; nucleotides outside the gene matches: 2. DNA for the CDR3: TGTGCCAGCAGTTCTAGCGGGAGGGGGAGCACAGATACGCAGTATTTT. Protein product: CASSSSGRGSTDTQYF.

The chain is built from TRBV9 and TRBJ1-5, with 7 bases that match TRBD1. Germline V gives CDR1 SGDLS, CDR2 YYNGEE. CDR3 length equals 13 residues. With 8 bases clipped from V and 3 bases from J, the junction kept 5 bases outside the gene matches. This CDR3 is CASGQDFNQPQHF. The CDR3 DNA sequence: TGTGCCAGTGGACAGGACTTCAATCAGCCCCAGCATTTT.

Comments on this clone: A much larger clone differs by one base, so this may be a read error. V is TRBV5-4 and J is TRBJ2-5; TRBD2 matches 9 bases. The J segment lost 7 bases and the V segment lost 3 bases, leaving 16 bases of the junction unmatched. The CDR3 is 17 residues long. Per the germline V gene, CDR1 is SGHNT and CDR2 is YYREEE (reference sequence). The CDR3 loop is CASSWGTRGGAVGTQYF. The CDR3 DNA is TGTGCCAGCAGCTGGGGGACTCGCGGGGGGGCCGTTGGGACCCAGTACTTC.

The rearrangement joins TRBV16 to TRBJ1-2; possibly TRBD1 for D (6 bases). The germline gives CDR1 KGHSY, CDR2 FQNENV. Trimming took 5 bases from V and 4 from J, leaving 14 bases between them. The CDR3 length is 14 residues. The CDR3 loop reads CASSEAGAGYGYTF. The CDR3 DNA is TGTGCCAGCAGCGAAGCGGGGGCGGGCTATGGCTACACCTTC.

This clone appeared a single time. This sequence joins TRBV28 and TRBJ1-6; D may be TRBD1 (5 bases). The germline V gene encodes CDR1 MDHEN and CDR2 SYDVKM. The CDR3 contains 15 residues. V lost 5 bases to trimming and J lost 4 bases, with 12 bases between them. CDR3 bases: TGTGCCAGCAGTACCCTCGCAGGGTATAATTCACCCCTCCACTTT. Its translation: CASSTLAGYNSPLHF.

V and J are TRBV5-1 and TRBJ2-1, with 11 bases fitting TRBD2. V shed 0 bases, J shed 5 bases, and the junction held 7 bases outside the gene matches. The CDR3 runs 17 residues. In germline, CDR1 is SGHRS, CDR2 YFSETQ. CDR3 sequence (DNA): TGCGCCAGCAGCTTGGTGGCTAGCGGGAGGCCCAACAATGAGCAGTTCTTC. Encoded protein: CASSLVASGRPNNEQFF.